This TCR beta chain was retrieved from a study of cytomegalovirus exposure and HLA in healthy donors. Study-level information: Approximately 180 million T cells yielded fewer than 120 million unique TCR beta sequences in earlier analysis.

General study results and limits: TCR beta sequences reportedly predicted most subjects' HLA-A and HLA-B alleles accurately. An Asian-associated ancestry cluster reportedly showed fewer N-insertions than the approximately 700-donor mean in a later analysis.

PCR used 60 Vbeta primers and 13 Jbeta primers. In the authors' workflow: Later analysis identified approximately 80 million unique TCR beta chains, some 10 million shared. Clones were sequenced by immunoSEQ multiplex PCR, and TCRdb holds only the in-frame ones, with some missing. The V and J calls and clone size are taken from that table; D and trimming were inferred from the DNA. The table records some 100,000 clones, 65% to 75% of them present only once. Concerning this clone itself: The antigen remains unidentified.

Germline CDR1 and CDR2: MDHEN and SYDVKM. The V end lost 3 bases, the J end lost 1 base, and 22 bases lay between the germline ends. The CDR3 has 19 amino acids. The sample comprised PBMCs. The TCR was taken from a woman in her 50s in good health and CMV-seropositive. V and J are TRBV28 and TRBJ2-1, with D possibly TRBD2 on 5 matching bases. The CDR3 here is CASSFTDLLSGVSYNEQFF. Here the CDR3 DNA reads TGTGCCAGCAGTTTTACCGACCTTCTGAGCGGAGTATCCTACAATGAGCAGTTCTTC.